This paragraph covers one T cell receptor beta chain sequence. Its cognate antigen is unknown. The sample belongs to a study of CD8 T cells in ankylosing spondylitis. Findings and limits, study-wide: Characteristic, it appeared, of ankylosing spondylitis blood was a TCR beta motif of roughly eight highly homologous variants.

The CDR3 runs 16 residues. The V and J ends lost 6 bases and 0 bases respectively, with 14 bases between them. Germline CDR1 and CDR2: KGHSH and LQKENI. A quantitative 5'-RACE method, one with molecular barcodes, was used to make TCR beta libraries. TCRdb recomputed calls from the 5' RACE reads with MiXCR, one row per CDR3 protein. The sample includes 750,000 to 850,000 distinct CDR3 sequences, roughly 12% of them seen just once. Sample: blood, either unsorted or a sorted T cell fraction (not recorded which). This sequence originates from a male donor with ankylosing spondylitis. The V gene is TRBV18, the J gene TRBJ2-2; the D gene is possibly TRBD2 (6 bases). This chain's CDR3 is CASSQRSGPNTGELFF. The CDR3 DNA follows: TGTGCCAGCTCGCAGCGGAGCGGGCCGAACACCGGGGAGCTGTTTTTT.